This T cell receptor beta chain was identified during a study of blood T cell repertoires in COVID-19. Study-level background: Sites in the United States, Italy and Spain provided acute and convalescent COVID-19 samples. The analysed material was cDNA or gDNA that came from T cells, B-cell-depleted T cells, or PBMCs.

With 0 bases removed from V and 0 bases from J, the gap between germline ends came to 5 bases. The CDR3 loop spans 14 amino acids. Germline V gene sequence: CDR1 SGHRS, CDR2 YFSETQ. How the authors handled the data: Researchers report that nucleated cell counts were estimated from reference gene primer amplification. The table came from immunoSEQ multiplex PCR; TCRdb's copy has only in-frame clones and leaves some out. Clonal size and the V and J genes are those of that table, whereas D and trimming came from the DNA. Here the sample spans 310,000 or so clones, roughly 88% being singletons. V and J are TRBV5-1 and TRBJ2-3; the D gene is possibly TRBD2 (5 bases). The sample was peripheral blood. This clonotype was sampled from a woman in her fifties or sixties with active or convalescent COVID-19. Written as DNA, the CDR3 is TGCGCCAGCAGCTTGGGGGAGAGCACAGATACGCAGTATTTT. The encoded protein is CASSLGESTDTQYF.